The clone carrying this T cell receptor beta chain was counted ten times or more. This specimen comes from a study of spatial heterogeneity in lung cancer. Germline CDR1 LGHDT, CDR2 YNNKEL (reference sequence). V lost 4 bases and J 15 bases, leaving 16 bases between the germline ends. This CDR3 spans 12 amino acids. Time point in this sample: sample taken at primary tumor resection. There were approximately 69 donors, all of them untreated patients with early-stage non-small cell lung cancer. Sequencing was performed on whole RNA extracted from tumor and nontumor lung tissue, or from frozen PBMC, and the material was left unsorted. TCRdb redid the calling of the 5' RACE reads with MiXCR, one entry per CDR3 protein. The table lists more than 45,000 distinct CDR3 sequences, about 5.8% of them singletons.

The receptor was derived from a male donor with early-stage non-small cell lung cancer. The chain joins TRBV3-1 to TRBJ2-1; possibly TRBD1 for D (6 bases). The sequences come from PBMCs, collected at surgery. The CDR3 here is CASSLTRGNRFF. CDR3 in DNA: TGTGCCAGCAGCCTAACCAGGGGAAATCGGTTCTTC.